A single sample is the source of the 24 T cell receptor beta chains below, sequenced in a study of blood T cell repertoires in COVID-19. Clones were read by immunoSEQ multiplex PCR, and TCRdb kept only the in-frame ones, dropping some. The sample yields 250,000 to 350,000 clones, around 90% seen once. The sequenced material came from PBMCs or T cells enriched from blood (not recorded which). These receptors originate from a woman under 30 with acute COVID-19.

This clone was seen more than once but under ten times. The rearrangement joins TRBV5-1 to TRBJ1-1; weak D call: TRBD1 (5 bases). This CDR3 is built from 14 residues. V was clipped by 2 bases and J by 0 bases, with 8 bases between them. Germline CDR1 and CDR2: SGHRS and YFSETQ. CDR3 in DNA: TGCGCCAGCAGCTTTACAGGAGTGAACACTGAAGCTTTCTTT. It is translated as CASSFTGVNTEAFF. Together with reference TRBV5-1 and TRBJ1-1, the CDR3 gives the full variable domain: KAGVTQTPRYLIKTRGQQVTLSCSPISGHRSVSWYQQTPGQGLQFLFEYFSETQRNKGNFPGRFSGRQFSNSRSEMNVSTLELGDSALYLCASSFTGVNTEAFFGQGTRLTVV.

CDR3 sequence reads: CASSLTGVNSPLHF. Written as DNA, the CDR3 is TGCGCCAGCAGCTTGACAGGGGTTAATTCACCCCTCCACTTT. The genes are TRBV5-1 and TRBJ1-6, with 7 positions matching TRBD1. V gave up 1 base and J gave up 6 bases; unmatched junction bases: 1. Germline V gives CDR1 SGHRS, CDR2 YFSETQ. The CDR3 contains 14 residues.

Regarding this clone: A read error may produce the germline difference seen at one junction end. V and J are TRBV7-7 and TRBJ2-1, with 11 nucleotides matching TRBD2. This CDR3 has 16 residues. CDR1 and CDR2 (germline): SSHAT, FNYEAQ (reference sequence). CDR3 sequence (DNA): TGTGCTAGCAGCTTAGGCGGTTTAGCGGGAGGGTATGAGCAGTTCTTC. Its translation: CASSLGGLAGGYEQFF.

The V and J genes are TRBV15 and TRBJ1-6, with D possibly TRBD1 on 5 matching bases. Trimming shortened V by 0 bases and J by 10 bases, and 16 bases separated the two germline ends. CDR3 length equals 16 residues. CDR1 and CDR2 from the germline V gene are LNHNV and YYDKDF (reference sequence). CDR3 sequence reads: CATSRDQGATGSPLHF. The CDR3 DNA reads TGTGCCACCAGCAGAGATCAGGGTGCCACCGGATCACCCCTCCACTTT.

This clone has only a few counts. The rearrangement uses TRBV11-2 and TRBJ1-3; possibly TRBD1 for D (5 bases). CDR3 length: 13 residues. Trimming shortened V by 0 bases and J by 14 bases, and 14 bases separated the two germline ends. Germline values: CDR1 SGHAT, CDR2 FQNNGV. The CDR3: CASSLDLRRQLYF. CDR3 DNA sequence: TGTGCCAGCAGCTTAGATCTAAGGAGACAGTTATATTTT.

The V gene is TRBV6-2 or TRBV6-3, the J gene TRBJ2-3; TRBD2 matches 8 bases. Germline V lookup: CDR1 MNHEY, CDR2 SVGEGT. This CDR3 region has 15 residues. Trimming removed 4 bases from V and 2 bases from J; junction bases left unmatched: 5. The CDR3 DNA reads TGTGCCAGCAGTTCCCCCGGACTAGCCACAGATACGCAGTATTTT. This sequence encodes CASSSPGLATDTQYF.

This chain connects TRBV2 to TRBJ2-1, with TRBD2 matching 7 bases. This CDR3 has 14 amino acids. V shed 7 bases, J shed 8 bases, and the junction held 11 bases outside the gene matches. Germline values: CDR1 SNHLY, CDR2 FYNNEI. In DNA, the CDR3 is TGTGCCAGCAATCGGGCGGGAGCTGGGCATGAGCAGTTCTTC. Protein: CASNRAGAGHEQFF.

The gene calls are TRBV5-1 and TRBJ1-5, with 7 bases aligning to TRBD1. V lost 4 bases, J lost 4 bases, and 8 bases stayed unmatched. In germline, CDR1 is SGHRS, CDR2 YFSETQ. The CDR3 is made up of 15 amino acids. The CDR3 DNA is TGCGCCAGCAGCCGATTTGCAGGGGGAAATCAGCCCCAGCATTTT. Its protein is CASSRFAGGNQPQHF.

CDR3 protein: CASSAFPGVGNEQFF. CDR3 in DNA: TGTGCCAGCAGCGCCTTCCCAGGGGTTGGCAATGAGCAGTTCTTC. V and J are TRBV7-9 and TRBJ2-1, with D possibly TRBD1 on 6 matching bases. This CDR3 is built from 15 residues. V was trimmed by 5 bases and J by 6 bases, leaving 17 bases between them. Per the germline V gene, CDR1 is SEHNR and CDR2 is FQNEAQ (reference sequence).

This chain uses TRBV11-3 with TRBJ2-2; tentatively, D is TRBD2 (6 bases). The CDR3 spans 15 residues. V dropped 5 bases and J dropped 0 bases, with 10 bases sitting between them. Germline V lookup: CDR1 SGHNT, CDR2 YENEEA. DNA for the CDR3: TGTGCCAGCAGCCCCGGAGGGACGAACACCGGGGAGCTGTTTTTT. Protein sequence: CASSPGGTNTGELFF.

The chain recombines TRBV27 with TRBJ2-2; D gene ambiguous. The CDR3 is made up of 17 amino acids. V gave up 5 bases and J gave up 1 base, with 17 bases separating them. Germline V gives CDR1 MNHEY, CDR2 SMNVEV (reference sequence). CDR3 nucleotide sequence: TGTGCCAGCAGTCCCAAACACGAGGTTTGGAACACCGGGGAGCTGTTTTTT. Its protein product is CASSPKHEVWNTGELFF.

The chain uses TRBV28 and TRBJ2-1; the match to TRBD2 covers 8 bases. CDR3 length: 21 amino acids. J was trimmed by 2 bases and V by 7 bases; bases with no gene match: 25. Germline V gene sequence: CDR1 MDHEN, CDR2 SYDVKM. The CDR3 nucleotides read TGTGCCAGCAATCTACAAGCCTCCGGGACCCTACACGGGAGGGCCTACAATGAGCAGTTCTTC. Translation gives CASNLQASGTLHGRAYNEQFF.

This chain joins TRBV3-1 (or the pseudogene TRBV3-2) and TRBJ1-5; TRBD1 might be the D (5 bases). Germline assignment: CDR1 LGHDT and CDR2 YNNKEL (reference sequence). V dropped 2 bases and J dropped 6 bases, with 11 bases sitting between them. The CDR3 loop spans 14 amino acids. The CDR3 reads CASSQKGEGQPQHF. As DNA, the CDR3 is TGTGCCAGCAGCCAAAAAGGGGAAGGTCAGCCCCAGCATTTT.

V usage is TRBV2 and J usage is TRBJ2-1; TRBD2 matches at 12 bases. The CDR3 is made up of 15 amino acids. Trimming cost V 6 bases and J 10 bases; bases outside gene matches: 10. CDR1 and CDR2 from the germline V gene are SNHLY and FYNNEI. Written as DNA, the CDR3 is TGTGCCAGCAGCGAGCTAGCGGGAGGGCCGAGAGAGCAGTTCTTC. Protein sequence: CASSELAGGPREQFF.

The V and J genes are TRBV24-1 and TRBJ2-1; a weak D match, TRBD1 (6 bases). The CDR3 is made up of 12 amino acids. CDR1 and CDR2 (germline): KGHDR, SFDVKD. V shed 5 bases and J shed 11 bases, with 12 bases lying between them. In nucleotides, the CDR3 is TGTGCCACCAGTGGGGGACATACTAAGCAGTTCTTC. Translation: CATSGGHTKQFF.

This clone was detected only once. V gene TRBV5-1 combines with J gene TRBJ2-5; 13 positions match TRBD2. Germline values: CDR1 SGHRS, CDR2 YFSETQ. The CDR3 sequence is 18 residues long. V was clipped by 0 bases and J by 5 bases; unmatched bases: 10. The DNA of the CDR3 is TGCGCCAGCAGCTTGGTACTAGCGGGAGGGGCGAACGGGGAGACCCAGTACTTC. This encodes CASSLVLAGGANGETQYF.

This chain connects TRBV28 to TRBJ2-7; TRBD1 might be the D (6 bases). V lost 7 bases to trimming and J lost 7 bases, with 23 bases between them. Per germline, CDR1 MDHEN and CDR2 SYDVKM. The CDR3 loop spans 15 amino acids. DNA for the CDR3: TGTGCCAGCAACAAACCCAACCGGGTAGGGGGAGAGCAGTACTTC. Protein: CASNKPNRVGGEQYF.

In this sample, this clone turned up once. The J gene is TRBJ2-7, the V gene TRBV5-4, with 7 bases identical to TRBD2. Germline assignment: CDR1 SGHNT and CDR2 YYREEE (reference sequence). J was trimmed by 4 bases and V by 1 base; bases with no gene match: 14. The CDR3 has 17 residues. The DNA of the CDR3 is TGTGCCAGCAGCTTGAAAGTCTTGGCTAGCGGACGATACGAGCAGTACTTC. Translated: CASSLKVLASGRYEQYF. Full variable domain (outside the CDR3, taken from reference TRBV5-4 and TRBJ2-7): ETGVTQSPTHLIKTRGQQVTLRCSSQSGHNTVSWYQQALGQGPQFIFQYYREEENGRGNFPPRFSGLQFPNYSSELNVNALELDDSALYLCASSLKVLASGRYEQYFGPGTRLTVT.

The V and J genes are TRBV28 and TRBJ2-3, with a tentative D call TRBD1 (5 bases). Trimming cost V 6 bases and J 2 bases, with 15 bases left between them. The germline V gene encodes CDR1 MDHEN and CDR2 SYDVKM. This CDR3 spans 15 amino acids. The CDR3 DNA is TGTGCCAGCAGCCGAATAGGGGTTGACACAGATACGCAGTATTTT. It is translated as CASSRIGVDTDTQYF.

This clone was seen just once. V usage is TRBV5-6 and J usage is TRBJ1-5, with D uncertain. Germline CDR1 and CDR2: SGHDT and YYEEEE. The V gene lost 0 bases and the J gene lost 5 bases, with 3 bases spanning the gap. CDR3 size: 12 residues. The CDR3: CASSLADQPQHF. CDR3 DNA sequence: TGTGCCAGCAGCTTGGCGGATCAGCCCCAGCATTTT. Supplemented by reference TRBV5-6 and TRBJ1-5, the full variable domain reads DAGVTQSPTHLIKTRGQQVTLRCSPKSGHDTVSWYQQALGQGPQFIFQYYEEEERQRGNFPDRFSGHQFPNYSSELNVNALLLGDSALYLCASSLADQPQHFGDGTRLSIL.

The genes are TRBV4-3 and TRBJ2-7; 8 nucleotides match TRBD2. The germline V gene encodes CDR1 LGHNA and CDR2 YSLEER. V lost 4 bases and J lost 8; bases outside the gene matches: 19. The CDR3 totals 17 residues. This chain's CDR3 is CASSLRLGTGGDSQQYF. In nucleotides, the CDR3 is TGCGCCAGCAGCCTCCGGCTCGGCACGGGAGGGGATTCACAGCAGTACTTC.

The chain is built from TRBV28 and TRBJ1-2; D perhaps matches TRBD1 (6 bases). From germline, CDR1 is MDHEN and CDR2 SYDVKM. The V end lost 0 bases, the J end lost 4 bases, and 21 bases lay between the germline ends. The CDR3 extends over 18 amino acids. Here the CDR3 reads CASSLWGVGQNSGYGYTF. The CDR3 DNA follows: TGTGCCAGCAGTTTATGGGGGGTCGGACAGAACTCGGGCTATGGCTACACCTTC.

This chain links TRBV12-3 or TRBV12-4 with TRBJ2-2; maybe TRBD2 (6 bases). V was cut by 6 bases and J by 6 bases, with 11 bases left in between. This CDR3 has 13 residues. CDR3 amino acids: CASRGGFAGELFF. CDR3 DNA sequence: TGTGCCAGCAGGGGGGGATTTGCCGGGGAGCTGTTTTTT.

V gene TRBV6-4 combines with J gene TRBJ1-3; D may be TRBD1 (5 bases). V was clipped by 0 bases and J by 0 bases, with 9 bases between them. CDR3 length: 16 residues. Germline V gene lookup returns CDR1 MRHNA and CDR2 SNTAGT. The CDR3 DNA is TGTGCCAGCAGTGACTCGGACACAAGCTCTGGAAACACCATATATTTT. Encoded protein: CASSDSDTSSGNTIYF.